The T cell receptor beta chain under discussion was sequenced for a study of tumor and adjacent non-tumor tissue in lung cancer. The library came from three nested PCR rounds adapted from ARM-PCR protocols. TCRdb itself ran the multiplex PCR reads through MiXCR, one entry per CDR3 protein. This sample yields over 110,000 distinct CDR3 sequences, of which approximately 64% are seen a single time; approximately 18% belongs to the top ten. Germline loops: CDR1 MDHEN, CDR2 SYDVKM. Trimming took off 6 bases at V and 4 bases at J, with 18 bases between the two ends. The CDR3 runs 15 residues. RNA was extracted from bulk tissue without any cell sorting.

V gene TRBV28 combines with J gene TRBJ1-1, with a tentative D call TRBD1 (6 bases). This receptor was identified in a man in his sixties with small cell lung cancer. Specimen: lung tumor tissue. The DNA for the CDR3 is TGTGCCAGCAGAATAGAAGGTGGGGGCGGCACTGAAGCTTTCTTT. It codes for CASRIEGGGGTEAFF.